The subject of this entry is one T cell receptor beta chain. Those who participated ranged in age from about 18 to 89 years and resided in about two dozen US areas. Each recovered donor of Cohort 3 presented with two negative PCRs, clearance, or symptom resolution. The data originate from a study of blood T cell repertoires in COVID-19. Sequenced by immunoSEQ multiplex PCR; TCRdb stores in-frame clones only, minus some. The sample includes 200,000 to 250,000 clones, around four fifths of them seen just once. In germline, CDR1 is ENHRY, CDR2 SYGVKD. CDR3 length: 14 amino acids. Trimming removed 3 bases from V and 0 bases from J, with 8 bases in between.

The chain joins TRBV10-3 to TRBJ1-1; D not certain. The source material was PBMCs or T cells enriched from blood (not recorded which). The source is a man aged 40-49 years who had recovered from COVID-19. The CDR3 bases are TGTGCCATCAGTGACGGGTTCATGAACACTGAAGCTTTCTTT. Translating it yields CAISDGFMNTEAFF.